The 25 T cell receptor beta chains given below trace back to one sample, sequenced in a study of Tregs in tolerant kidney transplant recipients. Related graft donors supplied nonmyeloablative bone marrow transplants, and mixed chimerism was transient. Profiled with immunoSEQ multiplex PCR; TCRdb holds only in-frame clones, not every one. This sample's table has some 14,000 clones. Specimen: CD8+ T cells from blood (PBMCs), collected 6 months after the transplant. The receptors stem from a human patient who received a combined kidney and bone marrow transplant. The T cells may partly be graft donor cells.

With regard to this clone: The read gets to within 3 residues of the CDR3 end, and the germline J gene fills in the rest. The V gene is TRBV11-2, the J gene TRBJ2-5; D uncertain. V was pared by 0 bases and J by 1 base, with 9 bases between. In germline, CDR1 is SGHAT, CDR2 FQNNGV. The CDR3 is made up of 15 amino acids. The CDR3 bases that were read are TGTGCCAGCAGCTTAGAGCCCAGGATCCAAGAGACC. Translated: CASSLEPRIQET. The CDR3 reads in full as CASSLEPRIQETQYF.

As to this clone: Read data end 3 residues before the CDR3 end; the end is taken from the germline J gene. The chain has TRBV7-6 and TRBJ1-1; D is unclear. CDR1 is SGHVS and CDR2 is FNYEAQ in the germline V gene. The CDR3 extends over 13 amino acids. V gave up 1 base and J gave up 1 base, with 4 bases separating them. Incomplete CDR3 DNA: TGTGCCAGCAGCTTAGAAGGGAACACTGAA. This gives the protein CASSLEGNTE. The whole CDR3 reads CASSLEGNTEAFF.

Incomplete CDR3 DNA: TGTGCCAGCAGTAGCGGCAGCTATGGC. It is translated as CASSSGSYG. The full CDR3 is CASSSGSYGYTF. This sequence joins TRBV7-9 and TRBJ1-2; D uncertain. The read halts 3 residues ahead of the CDR3 end, with the missing end drawn from the germline J gene. The V end was cut by 6 bases, the J end by 4 bases, with 9 bases between. Germline CDR1 SEHNR, CDR2 FQNEAQ (reference sequence). The CDR3 is made up of 12 amino acids.

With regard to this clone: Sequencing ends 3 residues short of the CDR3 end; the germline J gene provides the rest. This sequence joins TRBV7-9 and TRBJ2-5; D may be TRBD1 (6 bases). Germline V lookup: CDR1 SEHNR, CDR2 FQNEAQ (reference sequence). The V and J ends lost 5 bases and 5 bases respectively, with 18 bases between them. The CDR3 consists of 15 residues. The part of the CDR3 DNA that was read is TGTGCCAGCAGCCCCGGCAGGGGAATTTGGGAGACC. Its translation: CASSPGRGIWET. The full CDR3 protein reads CASSPGRGIWETQYF. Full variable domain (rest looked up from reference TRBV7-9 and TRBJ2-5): DTGVSQNPRHKITKRGQNVTFRCDPISEHNRLYWYRQTLGQGPEFLTYFQNEAQLEKSRLLSDRFSAERPKGSFSTLEIQRTEQGDSAMYLCASSPGRGIWETQYFGPGTRLLVL.

The CDR3 bases that were read are TGTGCCAGTAGTTTCTCGGGGGGGGAA. It encodes CASSFSGGE. The CDR3 reads in full as CASSFSGGEAFF. V and J are TRBV19 and TRBJ1-1; D is possibly TRBD1 (5 bases). The read ends 3 residues shy of where the CDR3 ends; the end is completed using the germline J gene. From germline, CDR1 is LNHDA and CDR2 SQIVND (reference sequence). CDR3 length: 12 residues. The entire variable domain, with the rest obtained from reference TRBV19 and TRBJ1-1, is as follows: DGGITQSPKYLFRKEGQNVTLSCEQNLNHDAMYWYRQDPGQGLRLIYYSQIVNDFQKGDIAEGYSVSREKKESFPLTVTSAQKNPTAFYLCASSFSGGEAFFGQGTRLTVV.

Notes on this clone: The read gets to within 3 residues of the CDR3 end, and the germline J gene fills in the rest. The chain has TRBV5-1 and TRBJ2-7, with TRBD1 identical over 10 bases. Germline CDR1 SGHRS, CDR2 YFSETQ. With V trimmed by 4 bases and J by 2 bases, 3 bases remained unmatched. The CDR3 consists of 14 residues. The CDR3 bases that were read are TGCGCCAGCAGCCCCGGGACAGGGGCCTACGAG. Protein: CASSPGTGAYE. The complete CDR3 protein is CASSPGTGAYEQYF.

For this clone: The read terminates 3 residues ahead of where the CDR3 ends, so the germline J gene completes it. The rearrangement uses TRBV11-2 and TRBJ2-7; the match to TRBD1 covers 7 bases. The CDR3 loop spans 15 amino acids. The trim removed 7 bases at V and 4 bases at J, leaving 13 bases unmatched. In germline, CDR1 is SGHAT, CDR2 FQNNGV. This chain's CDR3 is CASTQAQGDGYEQYF. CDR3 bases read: TGTGCCAGCACCCAAGCCCAGGGGGACGGGTACGAG.

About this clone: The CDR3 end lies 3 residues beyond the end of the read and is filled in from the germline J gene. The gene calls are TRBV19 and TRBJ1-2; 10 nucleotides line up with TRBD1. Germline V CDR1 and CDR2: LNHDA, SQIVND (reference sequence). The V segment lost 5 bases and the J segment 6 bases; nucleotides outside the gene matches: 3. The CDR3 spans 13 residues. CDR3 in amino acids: CASSEGQGHGYTF. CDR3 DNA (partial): TGTGCCAGTAGTGAGGGACAGGGGCATGGC.

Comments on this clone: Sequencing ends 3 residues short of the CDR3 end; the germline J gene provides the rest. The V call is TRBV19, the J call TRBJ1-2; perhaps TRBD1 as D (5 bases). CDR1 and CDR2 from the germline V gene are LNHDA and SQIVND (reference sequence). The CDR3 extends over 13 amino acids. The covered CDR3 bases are TGTGCCAGTATGGGGGGAAGCTCCTACGAC. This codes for CASMGGSSYD. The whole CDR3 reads CASMGGSSYDYTF.

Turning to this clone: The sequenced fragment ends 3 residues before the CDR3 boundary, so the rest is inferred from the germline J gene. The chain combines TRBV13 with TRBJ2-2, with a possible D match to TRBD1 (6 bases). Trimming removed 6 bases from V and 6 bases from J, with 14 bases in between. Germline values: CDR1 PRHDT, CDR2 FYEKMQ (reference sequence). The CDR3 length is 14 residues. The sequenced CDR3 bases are TGTGCCAGCAGGAAAACAGGGACCGCCGGGGAG. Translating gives CASRKTGTAGE. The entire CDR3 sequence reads CASRKTGTAGELFF.

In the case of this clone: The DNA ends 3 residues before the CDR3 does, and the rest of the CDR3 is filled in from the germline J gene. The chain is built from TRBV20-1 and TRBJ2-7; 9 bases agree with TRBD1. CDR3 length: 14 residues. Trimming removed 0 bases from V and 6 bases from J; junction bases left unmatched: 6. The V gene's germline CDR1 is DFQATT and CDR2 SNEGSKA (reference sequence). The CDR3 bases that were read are TGCAGTGCTAGAGAGGACAGGGGATGGGGCGAG. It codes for CSAREDRGWGE. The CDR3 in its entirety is CSAREDRGWGEQYF.

The CDR3 DNA, read in part, is TGTGCCAGCGCCGCCTACGGGACTAGTTACGCCGAG. It encodes CASAAYGTSYAE. The CDR3 as a whole reads CASAAYGTSYAEQYF. The chain uses TRBV5-5 and TRBJ2-7, with TRBD2 matching 8 bases. The read halts 3 residues ahead of the CDR3 end, with the missing end drawn from the germline J gene. Trimming cost V 7 bases and J 6 bases; bases outside gene matches: 15. The length of the CDR3 is 15 residues. Germline V lookup: CDR1 SGHKS, CDR2 YYEKEE (reference sequence).

The covered CDR3 bases are TGTGCCAGTAGTTCCGGTCCGGGA. Amino acids: CASSSGPG. The whole CDR3 reads CASSSGPGAFF. The V and J genes are TRBV19 and TRBJ1-1; D gene unclear. Read sequence stops 3 residues before the CDR3 end, and the germline J gene provides the missing end. Germline V gene data show CDR1 as LNHDA and CDR2 as SQIVND (reference sequence). The CDR3 has 11 residues.

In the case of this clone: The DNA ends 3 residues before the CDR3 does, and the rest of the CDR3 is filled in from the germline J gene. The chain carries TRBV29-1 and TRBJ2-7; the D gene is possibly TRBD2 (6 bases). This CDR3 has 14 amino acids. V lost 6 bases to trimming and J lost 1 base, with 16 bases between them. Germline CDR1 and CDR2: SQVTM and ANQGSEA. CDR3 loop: CSVRNGTPSYEQYF. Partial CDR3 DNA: TGCAGCGTAAGAAACGGGACTCCTTCCTACGAG.

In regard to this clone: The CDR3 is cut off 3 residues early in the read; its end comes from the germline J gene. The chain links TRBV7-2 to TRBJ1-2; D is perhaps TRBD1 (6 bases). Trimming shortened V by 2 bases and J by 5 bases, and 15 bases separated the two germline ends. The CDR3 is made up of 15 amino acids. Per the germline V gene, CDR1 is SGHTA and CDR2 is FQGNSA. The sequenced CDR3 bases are TGTGCCAGCAGCTTAACAGGGTCGGATATATATGGC. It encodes CASSLTGSDIYG. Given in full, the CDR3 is CASSLTGSDIYGYTF.

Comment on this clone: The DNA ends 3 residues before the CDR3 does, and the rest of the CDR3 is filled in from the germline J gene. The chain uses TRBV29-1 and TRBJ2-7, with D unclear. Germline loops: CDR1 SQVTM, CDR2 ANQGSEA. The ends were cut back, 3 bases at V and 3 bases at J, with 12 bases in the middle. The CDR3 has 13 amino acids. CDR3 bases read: TGCAGCGTTGAGGTTGAACAAGACTACGAG. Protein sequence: CSVEVEQDYE. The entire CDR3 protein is CSVEVEQDYEQYF.

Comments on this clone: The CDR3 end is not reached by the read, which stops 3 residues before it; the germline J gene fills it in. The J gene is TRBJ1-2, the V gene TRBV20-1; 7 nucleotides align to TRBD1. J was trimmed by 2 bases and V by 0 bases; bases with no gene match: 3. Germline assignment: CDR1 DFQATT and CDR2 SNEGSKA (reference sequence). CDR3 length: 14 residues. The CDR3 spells CSAREGQLNYGYTF. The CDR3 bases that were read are TGCAGTGCTAGAGAGGGACAGCTCAACTATGGC.

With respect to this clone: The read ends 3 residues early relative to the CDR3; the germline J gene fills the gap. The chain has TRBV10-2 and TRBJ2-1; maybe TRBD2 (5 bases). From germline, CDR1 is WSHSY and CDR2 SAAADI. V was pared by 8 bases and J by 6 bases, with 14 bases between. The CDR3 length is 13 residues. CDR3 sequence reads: CASDPGGGNEQFF. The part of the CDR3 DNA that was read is TGCGCCAGCGACCCGGGTGGAGGCAATGAG.

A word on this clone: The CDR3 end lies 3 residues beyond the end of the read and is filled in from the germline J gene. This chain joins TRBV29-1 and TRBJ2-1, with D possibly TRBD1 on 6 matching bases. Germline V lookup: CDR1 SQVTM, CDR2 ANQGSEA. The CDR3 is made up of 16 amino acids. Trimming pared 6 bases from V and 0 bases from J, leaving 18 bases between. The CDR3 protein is CSVHPPGTLSYNEQFF. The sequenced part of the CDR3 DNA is TGCAGCGTCCACCCCCCCGGGACACTCTCCTACAATGAG.

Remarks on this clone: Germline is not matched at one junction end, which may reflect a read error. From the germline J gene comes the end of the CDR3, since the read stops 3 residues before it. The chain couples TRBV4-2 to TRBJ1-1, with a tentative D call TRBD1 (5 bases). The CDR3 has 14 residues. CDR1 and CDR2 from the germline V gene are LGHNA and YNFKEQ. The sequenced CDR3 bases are TGCGCCAGCAGCCAAGATGTTGGGGGGAATGGA. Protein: CASSQDVGGNG. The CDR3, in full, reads CASSQDVGGNGAFF.

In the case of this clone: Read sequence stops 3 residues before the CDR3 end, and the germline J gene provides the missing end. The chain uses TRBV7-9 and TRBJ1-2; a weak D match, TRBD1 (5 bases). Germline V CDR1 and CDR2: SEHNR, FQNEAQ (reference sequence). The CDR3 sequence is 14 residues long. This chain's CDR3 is CASSLGGSSYDYTF. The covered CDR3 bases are TGTGCCAGCAGCTTGGGGGGGAGCTCCTACGAC.

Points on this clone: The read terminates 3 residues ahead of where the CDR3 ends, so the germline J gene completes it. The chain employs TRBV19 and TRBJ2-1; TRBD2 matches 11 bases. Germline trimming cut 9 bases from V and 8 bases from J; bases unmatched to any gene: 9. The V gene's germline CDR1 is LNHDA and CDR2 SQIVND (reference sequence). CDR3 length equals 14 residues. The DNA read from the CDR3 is TGTGCCAGACGAACTAGCGGGAGTTTGGATGAG. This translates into CARRTSGSLDE. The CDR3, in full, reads CARRTSGSLDEQFF.

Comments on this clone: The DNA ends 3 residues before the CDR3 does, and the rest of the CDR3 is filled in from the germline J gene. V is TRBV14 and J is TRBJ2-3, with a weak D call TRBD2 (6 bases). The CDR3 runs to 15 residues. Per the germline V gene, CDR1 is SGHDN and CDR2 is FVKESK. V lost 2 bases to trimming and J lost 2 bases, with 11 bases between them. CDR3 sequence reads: CASSQRTTTTDTQYF. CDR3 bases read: TGTGCCAGCAGCCAACGGACTACCACCACAGATACG.

The chain's CDR3 is CASSWGQGISYEQYF. The covered CDR3 bases are TGTGCCAGCAGCTGGGGACAGGGGATTTCCTACGAG. This chain links TRBV7-2 with TRBJ2-7; 10 bases line up with TRBD1. The CDR3 extends 3 residues past the end of the read, so its final part is completed from the germline J gene. V was clipped by 4 bases and J by 1 base; unmatched bases: 4. The CDR3 runs 15 residues. Germline-derived CDR1 and CDR2 are SGHTA and FQGNSA.

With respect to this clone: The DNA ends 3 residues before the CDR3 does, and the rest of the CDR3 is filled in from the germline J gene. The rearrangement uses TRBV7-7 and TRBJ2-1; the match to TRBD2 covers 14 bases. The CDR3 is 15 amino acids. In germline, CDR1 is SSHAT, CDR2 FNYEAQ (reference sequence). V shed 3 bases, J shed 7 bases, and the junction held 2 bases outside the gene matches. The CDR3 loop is CASSFGLAGGNEQFF. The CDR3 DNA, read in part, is TGTGCCAGCAGCTTCGGACTAGCGGGAGGAAATGAG.